These 22 T cell receptor beta chains originate from one sample sequenced in a study of T cells in Graves' hyperthyroidism and ophthalmopathy. Regions amplified from RNA transcripts were the TCR beta CDR3 regions. TCR CDR3 underwent first-round RT-PCR with the HTBI primer set. TCRdb reprocessed the multiplex PCR reads via MiXCR and lists one record per CDR3 protein. This table has about 640,000 distinct CDR3 sequences, less than 25% appearing once. Material: blood. These receptors all stem from a man aged 30-40 years with Graves' ophthalmopathy.

The chain has TRBV15 and TRBJ2-7; 10 bases match TRBD2. This CDR3 is built from 18 residues. V was pared by 0 bases and J by 3 bases, with 11 bases of the junction left unmatched. Per the germline V gene, CDR1 is LNHNV and CDR2 is YYDKDF (reference sequence). Here the CDR3 DNA reads TGTGCCACCAGCAGAGATCTACTAGCGGGAAGAAGTCTCTACGAGCAGTACTTC. Translated: CATSRDLLAGRSLYEQYF.

In its sample, this clonotype was seen many times. The chain employs TRBV11-2 and TRBJ2-7; D is unresolved. The germline CDR1 and CDR2 sequences are SGHAT and FQNNGV. The CDR3 is 13 amino acids. V was clipped by 4 bases and J by 3 bases, with 10 bases between them. CDR3 loop: CASSSPLGYEQYF. The CDR3 DNA reads as TGTGCCAGCAGCTCGCCCCTCGGCTACGAGCAGTACTTC.

CDR3 residues: CASSQEPRLGGGWNEQFF. The CDR3 DNA reads TGCGCCAGCAGCCAAGAACCCCGACTTGGGGGAGGGTGGAATGAGCAGTTCTTC. The rearrangement joins TRBV4-1 to TRBJ2-1, with 7 bases fitting TRBD2. The CDR3 runs 18 residues. V was pared by 0 bases and J by 7 bases, with 15 bases of the junction left unmatched. Germline values: CDR1 MGHRA, CDR2 YSYEKL.

This clonotype turned up a few times. V gene TRBV27 combines with J gene TRBJ2-3; 8 bases are a match to TRBD1. Germline CDR1 MNHEY, CDR2 SMNVEV (reference sequence). This CDR3 spans 14 amino acids. V lost 5 bases and J lost 4; bases outside the gene matches: 5. CDR3 in DNA: TGTGCCAGCAGTAACTTACAGGGGGCAGATACGCAGTATTTT. Its translation: CASSNLQGADTQYF.

The chain couples TRBV19 to TRBJ1-5; the D gene is possibly TRBD1 (5 bases). The germline V and J ends were trimmed by 5 bases and 9 bases, with 17 bases remaining between them. The CDR3 is 14 amino acids. CDR1 LNHDA and CDR2 SQIVND come from the germline V gene (reference sequence). CDR3: CASSRYGGFWPQHF. DNA for the CDR3: TGTGCCAGTAGTCGTTACGGGGGTTTTTGGCCCCAGCATTTT.

V and J are TRBV29-1 and TRBJ2-1, with a possible D match to TRBD1 (5 bases). This CDR3 is 15 amino acids long. Germline V CDR1 and CDR2: SQVTM, ANQGSEA. Trimming took off 6 bases at V and 3 bases at J, with 18 bases between the two ends. This chain's CDR3 is CSVARLLTDYNEQFF. The DNA for the CDR3 is TGCAGCGTGGCCCGATTACTGACAGACTACAATGAGCAGTTCTTC.

This clonotype was counted ten times or more. The chain uses TRBV28 and TRBJ2-5; 10 nucleotides line up with TRBD1. V lost 4 bases, J lost 5 bases, and 7 bases stayed unmatched. Germline CDR1 is MDHEN and CDR2 is SYDVKM. The CDR3 has 15 residues. CDR3 region: CASSWTGGDRETQYF. For the CDR3, the DNA is TGTGCCAGCAGTTGGACAGGGGGGGATAGGGAGACCCAGTACTTC.

This clonotype was seen more than once but under ten times. The chain has TRBV15 and TRBJ2-2; D gene ambiguous. V lost 3 bases, J lost 0 bases, and 14 bases lay in between. Germline values: CDR1 LNHNV, CDR2 YYDKDF (reference sequence). The CDR3 loop spans 17 amino acids. The CDR3 reads CATSSLEAYANTGELFF. The CDR3 DNA reads TGTGCCACCAGCAGTTTAGAAGCTTACGCGAACACCGGGGAGCTGTTTTTT.

This chain connects TRBV3-1 to TRBJ2-1, with TRBD2 matching 13 bases. J gave up 5 bases and V 0 bases, and 7 bases lay outside the gene matches. CDR1 is LGHDT, CDR2 YNNKEL, per germline (reference sequence). The CDR3 contains 18 residues. CDR3 sequence (DNA): TGTGCCAGCAGCCAAGAGGGACTAGCGGGGTTTGTCCACAATGAGCAGTTCTTC. It codes for CASSQEGLAGFVHNEQFF.

Only a few counts were recorded for this clonotype. This chain joins TRBV10-3 and TRBJ1-5; TRBD1 might be the D (5 bases). V was pared by 0 bases and J by 5 bases, with 11 bases between. This CDR3 has 15 amino acids. Germline V lookup: CDR1 ENHRY, CDR2 SYGVKD. Written as DNA, the CDR3 is TGTGCCATCAGTGAGTCGGGGGAGAGGGATCAGCCCCAGCATTTT. Protein sequence: CAISESGERDQPQHF.

The chain uses TRBV6-1 and TRBJ2-1; 7 bases match TRBD2. Trimming removed 1 base from V and 6 bases from J; junction bases left unmatched: 9. The germline V gene has CDR1 MNHNS and CDR2 SASEGT. CDR3 length: 16 amino acids. The CDR3 protein is CASSEGWAGVRNEQFF. The CDR3 DNA is TGTGCCAGCAGTGAAGGGTGGGCGGGAGTTCGCAATGAGCAGTTCTTC.

The V and J genes are TRBV6-2 or TRBV6-3 and TRBJ2-2, with 13 bases that match TRBD2. The V segment lost 5 bases and the J segment 1 base; nucleotides outside the gene matches: 10. Germline-derived CDR1 and CDR2 are MNHEY and SVGEGT. This CDR3 is built from 19 residues. CDR3 sequence reads: CASSGGLAGVIGNTGELFF. The CDR3 DNA is TGTGCCAGCAGTGGCGGACTAGCGGGAGTAATAGGGAACACCGGGGAGCTGTTTTTT.

This clonotype came up a few times. The chain couples TRBV30 to TRBJ1-6, with no clear D. Germline values: CDR1 GTSNPN, CDR2 SVGIG (reference sequence). With 0 bases removed from V and 6 bases from J, the gap between germline ends came to 9 bases. The CDR3 extends over 14 amino acids. Here the CDR3 reads CAWSVTTPNSPLHF. The CDR3 coding sequence is TGTGCCTGGAGTGTAACGACACCTAATTCACCCCTCCACTTT. Supplemented by reference TRBV30 and TRBJ1-6, the full variable domain reads SQTIHQWPATLVQPVGSPLSLECTVEGTSNPNLYWYRQAAGRGLQLLFYSVGIGQISSEVPQNLSASRPQDRQFILSSKKLLLSDSGFYLCAWSVTTPNSPLHFGNGTRLTVT.

The chain combines TRBV9 with TRBJ1-3; the match to TRBD1 covers 8 bases. V shed 3 bases, J shed 4 bases, and the junction held 3 bases outside the gene matches. Germline-derived CDR1 and CDR2 are SGDLS and YYNGEE. This CDR3 spans 14 amino acids. CDR3 in DNA: TGTGCCAGCAGCGCCGGACAGGGAGGAAACACCATATATTTT. It encodes CASSAGQGGNTIYF.

There are many counts of this clonotype. The chain employs TRBV20-1 and TRBJ2-1; no firm D call. Germline assignment: CDR1 DFQATT and CDR2 SNEGSKA (reference sequence). V shed 5 bases and J shed 1 base, with 12 bases lying between them. This CDR3 has 14 residues. The CDR3 here is CSAQDLRSYNEQFF. CDR3 sequence (DNA): TGCAGTGCTCAAGACTTGAGATCCTACAATGAGCAGTTCTTC.

CDR3 sequence (DNA): TGTGCCACCAGTGATTATCTAGAAGAGACCCAGTACTTC. Protein: CATSDYLEETQYF. The chain uses TRBV24-1 and TRBJ2-5; D gene uncertain. The germline V gene has CDR1 KGHDR and CDR2 SFDVKD. Trimming cost V 2 bases and J 3 bases, with 6 bases left between them. CDR3 length equals 13 residues.

Only a few counts were recorded for this clonotype. The CDR3 here is CASRSYRKKNIQYF. The CDR3 bases are TGCGCCAGCAGATCTTACAGGAAAAAAAACATTCAGTACTTC. The V call is TRBV5-1, the J call TRBJ2-4; the D gene is possibly TRBD1 (5 bases). Trimming removed 5 bases from V and 4 bases from J, with 13 bases in between. The length of the CDR3 is 14 residues. Germline assignment: CDR1 SGHRS and CDR2 YFSETQ.

The chain carries TRBV19 and TRBJ1-2; possibly TRBD1 for D (6 bases). The V end lost 6 bases, the J end lost 6 bases, and 14 bases lay between the germline ends. Germline V gene sequence: CDR1 LNHDA, CDR2 SQIVND (reference sequence). This CDR3 spans 13 amino acids. CDR3 in amino acids: CASRGQSRDGYTF. CDR3 bases: TGTGCCAGTAGAGGACAGTCGAGGGATGGCTACACCTTC.

The gene calls are TRBV4-1 and TRBJ2-3; 9 nucleotides align to TRBD2. The CDR3 runs to 16 residues. V gave up 3 bases and J gave up 3 bases; unmatched junction bases: 7. Germline V gives CDR1 MGHRA, CDR2 YSYEKL. The CDR3 region has the DNA TGCGCCAGCAGCCACCCGGGACTAGCTAGGACAGATACGCAGTATTTT. Its translation: CASSHPGLARTDTQYF.

This clonotype was detected only a few times. The V and J genes are TRBV7-9 and TRBJ2-1, with 10 bases matching TRBD2. This CDR3 has 16 residues. Trimming removed 1 base from V and 9 bases from J; junction bases left unmatched: 9. The germline gives CDR1 SEHNR, CDR2 FQNEAQ (reference sequence). CDR3 sequence: CASSLESGRARAEQFF. For the CDR3, the DNA is TGTGCCAGCAGCTTAGAAAGCGGGAGGGCTCGGGCTGAGCAGTTCTTC.

This clonotype has just a few counts. The chain uses TRBV10-3 and TRBJ2-1, with 8 bases that match TRBD1. This CDR3 is built from 15 residues. The V and J ends lost 0 bases and 6 bases, in that order; junction bases with no gene match: 4. Germline lookup yields CDR1 ENHRY and CDR2 SYGVKD. This chain's CDR3 is CAISESQGAGNEQFF. CDR3 coding DNA: TGTGCCATCAGTGAGTCCCAGGGGGCAGGCAATGAGCAGTTCTTC.

The V and J genes are TRBV6-2 or TRBV6-3 and TRBJ2-2; 9 bases map to TRBD2. J was trimmed by 1 base and V by 0 bases; bases with no gene match: 6. Germline CDR1 reads MNHEY; CDR2 reads SVGEGT. The CDR3 runs to 18 residues. The CDR3 reads CASSYSATSGLNTGELFF. The CDR3 coding sequence is TGTGCCAGCAGTTACTCAGCGACTAGCGGATTGAACACCGGGGAGCTGTTTTTT.